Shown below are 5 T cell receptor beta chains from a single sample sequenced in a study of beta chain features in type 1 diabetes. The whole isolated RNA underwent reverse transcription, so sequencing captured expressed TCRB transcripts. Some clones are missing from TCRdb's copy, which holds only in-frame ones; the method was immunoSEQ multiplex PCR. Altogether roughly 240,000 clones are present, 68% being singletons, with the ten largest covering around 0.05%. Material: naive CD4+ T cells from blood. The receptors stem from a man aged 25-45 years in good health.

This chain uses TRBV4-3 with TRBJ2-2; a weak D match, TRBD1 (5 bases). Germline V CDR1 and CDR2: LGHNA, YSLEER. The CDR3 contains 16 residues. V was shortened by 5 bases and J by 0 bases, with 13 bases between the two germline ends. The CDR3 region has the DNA TGCGCCAGCAGCTTGATCCAGGGCTCGAACACCGGGGAGCTGTTTTTT. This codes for CASSLIQGSNTGELFF.

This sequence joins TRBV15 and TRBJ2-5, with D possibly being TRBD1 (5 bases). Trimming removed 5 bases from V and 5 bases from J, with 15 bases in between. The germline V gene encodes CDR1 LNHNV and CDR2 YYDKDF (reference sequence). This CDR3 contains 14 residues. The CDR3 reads CATSSRVGLETQYF. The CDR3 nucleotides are TGTGCCACCAGCTCCAGGGTCGGTTTGGAGACCCAGTACTTC.

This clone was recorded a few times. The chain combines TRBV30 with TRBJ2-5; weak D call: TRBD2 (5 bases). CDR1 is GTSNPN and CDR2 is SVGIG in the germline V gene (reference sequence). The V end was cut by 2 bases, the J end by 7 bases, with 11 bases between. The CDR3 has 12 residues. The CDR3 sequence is CAWSQVEVTQYF. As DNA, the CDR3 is TGTGCCTGGAGTCAGGTGGAGGTGACCCAGTACTTC.

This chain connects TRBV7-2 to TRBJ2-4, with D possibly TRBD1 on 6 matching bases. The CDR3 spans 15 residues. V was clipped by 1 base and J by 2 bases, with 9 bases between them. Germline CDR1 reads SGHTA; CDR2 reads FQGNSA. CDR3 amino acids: CASSLGTVSKNIQYF. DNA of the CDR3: TGTGCCAGCAGCTTAGGGACAGTGTCCAAAAACATTCAGTACTTC.

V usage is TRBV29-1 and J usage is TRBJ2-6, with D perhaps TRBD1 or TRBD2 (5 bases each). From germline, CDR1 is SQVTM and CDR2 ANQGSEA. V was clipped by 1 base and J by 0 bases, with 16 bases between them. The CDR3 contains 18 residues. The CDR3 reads CSVEGQRGPSSGANVLTF. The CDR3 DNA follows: TGCAGCGTTGAAGGGCAGAGGGGTCCGAGCTCTGGGGCCAACGTCCTGACTTTC.